A selection of T cell receptor beta chains follows, all from one sample in a study of cytomegalovirus exposure and HLA in healthy donors. Repertoires were generated with immunoSEQ multiplex PCR, while TCRdb's copy carries only in-frame clones and drops some. This sample has under 100,000 clones; 80% to 85% occur once, and the top ten carry approximately 4%. Sequencing used PBMCs. The receptors originated from a woman between 65 and 79 years old in good health and CMV-seropositive. The CDR3 runs from the conserved cysteine through the conserved F or W. The order of the fields is D gene, J gene, CDR3 length, V gene, clone size, CDR3 protein, CDR3 DNA. The D gene is left open where the match is weak. Clone sizes are given selectively: once, few, many, or a class where the clone is expanded.

TRBD1 | TRBJ2-7 | 13 | TRBV10-3 | NA | CAIRDREGYEQYF | TGTGCCATCAGGGACAGGGAAGGCTACGAGCAGTACTTC
TRBD1 | TRBJ1-3 | 15 | TRBV19 | NA | CATRTGSFGGNTIYF | TGTGCCACGAGGACAGGGTCGTTTGGTGGAAACACCATATATTTT
TRBD1 | TRBJ1-5 | 15 | TRBV2 | NA | CASRDGQGLNQPQHF | TGTGCCAGCAGAGACGGACAGGGGCTCAATCAGCCCCAGCATTTT
NA | TRBJ2-5 | 12 | TRBV23-1 | NA | CASSPTAQGIYF | TGCGCCAGCAGTCCGACGGCGCAGGGGATTTACTTC
NA | TRBJ2-1 | 13 | TRBV7-2 | NA | CASSSRLTNEQFF | TGTGCCAGCAGCTCCAGACTAACCAATGAGCAGTTCTTC
TRBD2 | TRBJ2-1 | 17 | TRBV11-2 | NA | CASSSGTSGSPGNEQFF | TGTGCCAGCAGCTCGGGAACTAGCGGGAGTCCGGGCAATGAGCAGTTCTTC
TRBD1 | TRBJ2-1 | 16 | TRBV7-3 | NA | CASSSAGTGGIDEQFF | TGTGCCAGCAGCTCGGCGGGGACAGGGGGAATTGATGAGCAGTTCTTC
TRBD2 | TRBJ2-7 | 13 | TRBV15 | once | CATSRGGIDEQYF | TGTGCCACCAGCAGGGGAGGGATCGACGAGCAGTACTTC
NA | TRBJ1-1 | 15 | TRBV7-2 | few | CASSLALNLGTGAFF | TGTGCCAGCAGCTTAGCGCTAAATTTGGGTACCGGGGCTTTCTTT
NA | TRBJ2-5 | 14 | TRBV7-2 | NA | CASSLEPGRGPQYF | TGTGCCAGCAGCTTAGAACCCGGGAGGGGGCCCCAGTACTTC
NA | TRBJ2-1 | 12 | TRBV2 | NA | CASSVRRDEQFF | TGTGCCAGCAGTGTTCGGAGGGATGAGCAGTTCTTC
TRBD2 | TRBJ2-1 | 15 | TRBV18 | NA | CASSPLAGERGEQFF | TGTGCCAGCTCACCACTCGCGGGAGAACGTGGTGAGCAGTTCTTC
TRBD1 | TRBJ1-4 | 14 | TRBV5-1 | NA | CASSLGGGNEKLFF | TGCGCCAGCAGCTTGGGAGGGGGCAATGAAAAACTGTTTTTT
NA | TRBJ1-1 | 15 | TRBV5-6 | few | CASSFNSGGYTEAFF | TGTGCCAGCAGCTTTAATAGCGGGGGCTACACTGAAGCTTTCTTT
TRBD2 | TRBJ2-1 | 16 | TRBV9 | NA | CASSPKTAGGMNEQFF | TGTGCCAGCAGCCCGAAAACTGCGGGAGGGATGAATGAGCAGTTCTTC
TRBD2 | TRBJ2-1 | 15 | TRBV7-8 | once | CASSPPWVAGNEQFF | TGTGCCAGCAGCCCCCCCTGGGTAGCGGGCAATGAGCAGTTCTTC
NA | TRBJ1-2 | 14 | TRBV5-4 | NA | CASSTGGLGYGYTF | TGTGCCAGCAGCACGGGGGGGCTGGGCTATGGCTACACCTTC
TRBD1 | TRBJ1-5 | 12 | TRBV2 | NA | CASKDRVQPQHF | TGTGCCAGCAAGGACAGGGTACAGCCCCAGCATTTT
TRBD2 | TRBJ2-3 | 16 | TRBV7-2 | NA | CASSLGLAGSTDTQYF | TGTGCCAGCAGCTTAGGACTAGCGGGAAGCACAGATACGCAGTATTTT
TRBD1 | TRBJ1-1 | 15 | TRBV28 | NA | CASSPATGGNTEAFF | TGTGCCAGCAGTCCAGCGACAGGGGGGAACACTGAAGCTTTCTTT
NA | TRBJ2-5 | 14 | TRBV5-1 | NA | CASSLGETQETQYF | TGCGCCAGCAGCTTGGGAGAGACTCAAGAGACCCAGTACTTC
NA | TRBJ2-2 | 15 | TRBV30 | NA | CAWSSGGPNTGELFF | TGTGCCTGGAGTTCCGGGGGACCGAACACCGGGGAGCTGTTTTTT
NA | TRBJ1-5 | 15 | TRBV4-1 | few | CASSRQQGSIEPQHF | TGCGCCAGCAGCCGCCAACAGGGCTCTATAGAGCCCCAGCATTTT
TRBD2 | TRBJ2-1 | 15 | TRBV6-1 | NA | CASRLAGGIYNEQFF | TGTGCCAGCAGGTTAGCGGGAGGGATTTACAATGAGCAGTTCTTC
NA | TRBJ1-5 | 15 | TRBV6-5 | NA | CASSPRGGGNQPQHF | TGTGCCAGCAGCCCCCGGGGGGGCGGCAATCAGCCCCAGCATTTT
TRBD2 | TRBJ2-3 | 16 | TRBV4-3 | NA | CASSQDLAGVEDTQYF | TGCGCCAGCAGCCAAGATCTAGCGGGAGTGGAGGATACGCAGTATTTT
NA | TRBJ2-1 | 16 | TRBV5-1 | NA | CASSLDTGNPYNEQFF | TGCGCCAGCAGCTTGGATACAGGGAACCCCTACAATGAGCAGTTCTTC
TRBD2 | TRBJ2-1 | 14 | TRBV28 | NA | CASSSRLADYEQFF | TGTGCCAGCAGTTCCAGACTAGCGGACTATGAGCAGTTCTTC
NA | TRBJ2-1 | 15 | TRBV4-1 | NA | CASSPTGGAYNEQFF | TGCGCCAGCAGTCCTACAGGGGGGGCCTACAATGAGCAGTTCTTC